This T cell receptor (beta chain) emerged from a study of blood T cell repertoires in COVID-19. Study context: Samples of COVID-19 (acute and convalescent) were obtained from the United States, Italy and Spain. In each case, the material was cDNA or gDNA derived from T cells, B-cell-depleted T cells, or PBMCs.

The V and J ends lost 3 bases and 0 bases, in that order; junction bases with no gene match: 10. The V gene's germline CDR1 is LNHDA and CDR2 SQIVND (reference sequence). The CDR3 contains 18 residues. In the original processing: Nucleated cell counts were estimated from reference gene primer amplification. Measured with immunoSEQ multiplex PCR; TCRdb has only the in-frame clones, and not every one. V and J calls and clone size are those listed in that table; D and trimming were worked out from the DNA. The table shows some 160,000 clones, with 79% occurring only once. Material for sequencing was peripheral blood. The chain has TRBV19 and TRBJ1-5; TRBD1 matches 8 bases. This clonotype originated in a man between 45 and 60 years old with active or convalescent COVID-19. CDR3 in DNA: TGTGCCAGTAGTATGGGCACAGGGGGTCCCTCTAGCAATCAGCCCCAGCATTTT. The encoded protein is CASSMGTGGPSSNQPQHF.